The present T cell receptor (beta chain) was sequenced within a study of T cell responses to AZD1222 COVID-19 vaccine. CDR3 length equals 16 residues. Germline CDR1 is SGHRS and CDR2 is YFSETQ. The J segment lost 4 bases and the V segment lost 2 bases, leaving 10 bases of the junction unmatched. TCRdb's table, derived via immunoSEQ multiplex PCR, lists solely in-frame clones and lacks some. The sample comprises 180,000 or so clones, 85% to 90% of which are singletons, and 20% to 30% rests with the top ten. Specimen: peripheral blood, collected 28 days after the second AZD1222 dose. The chain has TRBV5-1 and TRBJ2-7; 9 bases fit TRBD1. This sequence was found in an adult who received the AZD1222 COVID-19 vaccine. In DNA form, the CDR3 reads TGCGCCAGCAGCTTCCACCCGGACAGGGGAGAGTACGAGCAGTACTTC. Its translation: CASSFHPDRGEYEQYF.